This TCR beta chain was documented in a study of T cell responses to AZD1222 COVID-19 vaccine. Trimming stripped 0 bases from V and 4 bases from J, with 7 bases between. The CDR3 consists of 13 residues. Germline lookup yields CDR1 SGHRS and CDR2 YFSETQ. The study, taken as a whole, reports: Among those given AZD1222, only five to seven were seropositive at baseline. Spike-specific TCR repertoires showed rising breadth and depth after two AZD1222 doses.

TCRdb's table, derived via immunoSEQ multiplex PCR, lists solely in-frame clones and lacks some. The repertoire holds approximately 98,000 clones, about 86% seen once, with about 3% in the top ten. Worth noting for this clone: Its antigen is currently unknown.

Sample: peripheral blood, taken on day 0 of AZD1222 vaccination. The chain recombines TRBV5-1 with TRBJ1-1; the D is unclear. The sequence came from an adult in good health. For the CDR3, the DNA is TGCGCCAGCAGCTTGGTGATGGGCACTGAAGCTTTCTTT. Protein sequence: CASSLVMGTEAFF. The entire variable domain, with the rest obtained from reference TRBV5-1 and TRBJ1-1, is as follows: KAGVTQTPRYLIKTRGQQVTLSCSPISGHRSVSWYQQTPGQGLQFLFEYFSETQRNKGNFPGRFSGRQFSNSRSEMNVSTLELGDSALYLCASSLVMGTEAFFGQGTRLTVV.